This T cell receptor (beta chain) is drawn from a study of blood T cell repertoires in COVID-19. For the study at large: Samples came from the United States, Italy and Spain, spanning acute and convalescent COVID-19. The cDNA or gDNA used as material had been derived from T cells, B-cell-depleted T cells, or PBMCs.

Original data processing: Reference gene primer amplification gave nucleated cell count estimates. Profiled with immunoSEQ multiplex PCR; TCRdb holds only in-frame clones, not every one. V, J and clone size are those of that table, while D and trimming were read from the DNA. Of about 89,000 clones listed, 86% are singletons. This clone occurred once. Trimming took 3 bases from V and 0 from J; bases not matched to a gene: 5. Germline V gene data show CDR1 as GTSNPN and CDR2 as SVGIG (reference sequence). The CDR3 contains 16 residues. The sequence derives from an elderly man with active or convalescent COVID-19. This sequence joins TRBV30 and TRBJ1-5; TRBD1 aligns across 10 bases. Sample: peripheral blood. The CDR3 nucleotides are TGTGCCTGGAGCGGGGGACAGGGGCTTAGCAATCAGCCCCAGCATTTT. Residues: CAWSGGQGLSNQPQHF.